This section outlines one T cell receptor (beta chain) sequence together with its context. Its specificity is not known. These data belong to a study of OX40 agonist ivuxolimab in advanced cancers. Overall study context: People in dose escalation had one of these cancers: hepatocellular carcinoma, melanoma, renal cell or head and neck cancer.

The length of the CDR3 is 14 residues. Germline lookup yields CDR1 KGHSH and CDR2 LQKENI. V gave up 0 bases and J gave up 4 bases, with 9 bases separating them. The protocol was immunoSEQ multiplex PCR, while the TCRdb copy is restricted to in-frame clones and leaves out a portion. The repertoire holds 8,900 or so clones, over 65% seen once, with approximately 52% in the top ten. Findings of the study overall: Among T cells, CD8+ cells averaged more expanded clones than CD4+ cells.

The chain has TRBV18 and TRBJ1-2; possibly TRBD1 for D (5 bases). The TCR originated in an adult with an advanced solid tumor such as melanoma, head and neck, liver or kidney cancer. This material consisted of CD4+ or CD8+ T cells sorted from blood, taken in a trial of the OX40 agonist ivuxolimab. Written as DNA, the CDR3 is TGTGCCAGCTCACCACCGACAGAATCCTATGGCTACACCTTC. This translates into CASSPPTESYGYTF.